This entry lists 24 T cell receptor beta chains sequenced from one sample in a study of cytomegalovirus exposure and HLA in healthy donors. This PCR relied on a set of 60 Vbeta primers and 13 Jbeta primers. Method: immunoSEQ multiplex PCR; TCRdb's copy keeps in-frame clones and lacks some. The top ten clones hold approximately 4.8% of a sample with 100,000 to 150,000 clones, just under 75% of them seen once. The sequencing input was PBMCs. The receptor set was obtained from a man aged 60 to 75 in good health and CMV-seropositive.

This rearrangement joins TRBV28 to TRBJ1-1, with D unclear. The length of the CDR3 is 13 residues. Trimming pared 1 base from V and 7 bases from J, leaving 10 bases between. Germline CDR1 reads MDHEN; CDR2 reads SYDVKM. The CDR3 DNA is TGTGCCAGCAGTTTATCCGTTGAGGGTGAAGCTTTCTTT. Amino acid sequence: CASSLSVEGEAFF.

About this clone: A read error may account for a junction end that differs from germline. This chain joins TRBV14 and TRBJ2-1, with D perhaps TRBD1 (6 bases). Germline loops: CDR1 SGHDN, CDR2 FVKESK. The CDR3 spans 15 residues. The CDR3: CASSQRRGGYNKQFF. As DNA, the CDR3 is TGTGCCAGCAGCCAACGCAGGGGCGGATACAATAAGCAGTTCTTC.

This chain joins TRBV7-3 and TRBJ2-3; tentative D call: TRBD2 (7 bases). The V and J ends lost 6 bases and 3 bases respectively, with 19 bases between them. This CDR3 is 16 amino acids long. Germline V lookup: CDR1 SGHTA, CDR2 FQGTGA. CDR3 DNA: TGTGCCAGCAGTCGGGGGGCAGGGTATGGTACAGATACGCAGTATTTT. It encodes CASSRGAGYGTDTQYF. Supplemented by reference TRBV7-3 and TRBJ2-3, the full variable domain reads GAGVSQTPSNKVTEKGKYVELRCDPISGHTALYWYRQSLGQGPEFLIYFQGTGAADDSGLPNDRFFAVRPEGSVSTLKIQRTERGDSAVYLCASSRGAGYGTDTQYFGPGTRLTVL.

About this clone itself: Other nucleotide sequences from this sample produce the same CDR3. The gene calls are TRBV7-3 and TRBJ2-3; the match to TRBD2 covers 8 bases. Germline loops: CDR1 SGHTA, CDR2 FQGTGA. CDR3 length equals 14 residues. Trimming at V came to 5 bases and at J to 4 bases, leaving 5 bases not matched to a gene. The CDR3 region is CASSPGLAPDTQYF. In DNA form, the CDR3 reads TGTGCCAGCAGCCCAGGACTAGCCCCAGATACGCAGTATTTT.

This chain connects TRBV5-1 to TRBJ2-1; perhaps TRBD1 as D (6 bases). Germline CDR1 SGHRS, CDR2 YFSETQ. Between the trimmed V and J ends, which lost 7 bases and 8 bases, there was a span of 22 bases. The CDR3 spans 15 residues. For the CDR3, the DNA is TGCGCCAGCCAAGGCCGGCAGGGGCAGTCCGATGAGCAGTTCTTC. Its translation is CASQGRQGQSDEQFF.

This clone has a handful of counts. This sequence joins TRBV7-8 and TRBJ2-3, with 9 positions matching TRBD2. The trim removed 3 bases at V and 7 bases at J, leaving 8 bases unmatched. The CDR3 has 15 residues. Germline V CDR1 and CDR2: SGHVS, FQNEAQ. The CDR3, as DNA: TGTGCCAGCAGCTTGGGGTCAGCGGGGGGAAATACGCAGTATTTT. Protein product: CASSLGSAGGNTQYF.

The gene calls are TRBV6-5 and TRBJ2-2; TRBD1 matches at 8 bases. J was trimmed by 0 bases and V by 7 bases; bases with no gene match: 4. The CDR3 is 15 amino acids. Germline V gene lookup returns CDR1 MNHEY and CDR2 SVGAGI. This CDR3 reads CASKIQGANTGELFF. The CDR3 DNA follows: TGTGCCAGCAAGATACAGGGGGCGAACACCGGGGAGCTGTTTTTT.

This chain joins TRBV7-8 and TRBJ1-1; the match to TRBD1 covers 7 bases. Germline trimming cut 2 bases from V and 4 bases from J; bases unmatched to any gene: 4. The CDR3 covers 14 residues. CDR1 is SGHVS, CDR2 FQNEAQ, per germline. CDR3 sequence (DNA): TGTGCCAGCAGCTTACTACAGGGGCGCACTGAAGCTTTCTTT. Translating it yields CASSLLQGRTEAFF.

This chain joins TRBV7-3 and TRBJ2-1, with D possibly being TRBD2 (5 bases). The CDR3 loop spans 14 amino acids. Germline V CDR1 and CDR2: SGHTA, FQGTGA. The ends were cut back, 4 bases at V and 8 bases at J, with 15 bases in the middle. The DNA of the CDR3 is TGTGCCAGCAGCTCAGGACTGGAAGTCGATGAGCAGTTCTTC. Amino acid sequence: CASSSGLEVDEQFF.

The V gene is TRBV4-1, the J gene TRBJ1-1; 9 nucleotides align to TRBD1. Germline V gene lookup returns CDR1 MGHRA and CDR2 YSYEKL. This CDR3 has 15 amino acids. V lost 4 bases and J lost 8; bases outside the gene matches: 11. Written as DNA, the CDR3 is TGCGCCAGCAGCCCCCAGGGGGACAGGGCCTACGAAGCTTTCTTT. Protein: CASSPQGDRAYEAFF.

The chain combines TRBV6-1 with TRBJ2-7; D is ambiguous. Trimming removed 2 bases from V and 6 bases from J, with 14 bases in between. This CDR3 spans 14 amino acids. CDR1 is MNHNS and CDR2 is SASEGT in the germline V gene. For the CDR3, the DNA is TGTGCCAGCAGTGAATTGGCCGCGACGGGCGAGCAGTACTTC. Its translation: CASSELAATGEQYF.

The chain recombines TRBV2 with TRBJ2-1; perhaps TRBD1 as D (6 bases). The V end lost 6 bases, the J end lost 0 bases, and 6 bases lay between the germline ends. Germline assignment: CDR1 SNHLY and CDR2 FYNNEI. This CDR3 has 13 amino acids. CDR3 DNA sequence: TGTGCCAGCAGGGACAGCTCCTACAATGAGCAGTTCTTC. It encodes CASRDSSYNEQFF.

V and J are TRBV27 and TRBJ2-7, with D possibly matching TRBD1 (5 bases). CDR3 length: 14 residues. V was shortened by 0 bases and J by 6 bases, with 12 bases between the two germline ends. Germline V CDR1 and CDR2: MNHEY, SMNVEV (reference sequence). The CDR3 loop is CASSLSRQGSEQYF. As DNA, the CDR3 is TGTGCCAGCAGTTTATCCCGGCAGGGAAGCGAGCAGTACTTC.

The rearrangement links TRBV29-1 to TRBJ2-3; weak D call: TRBD1 (6 bases). This CDR3 spans 14 amino acids. Trimming pared 1 base from V and 2 bases from J, leaving 10 bases between. Germline CDR1 is SQVTM and CDR2 is ANQGSEA. DNA for the CDR3: TGCAGCGTTGAAGGGGACACTATCACAGATACGCAGTATTTT. It encodes CSVEGDTITDTQYF.

The chain uses TRBV13 and TRBJ2-7; D unclear. V was clipped by 0 bases and J by 1 base, with 7 bases between them. Germline V CDR1 and CDR2: PRHDT, FYEKMQ (reference sequence). This CDR3 region has 14 residues. CDR3 in DNA: TGTGCCAGCAGCTTAGGACAGTCTTCCTACGAGCAGTACTTC. Residues: CASSLGQSSYEQYF.

This clone was recorded a few times. The V gene is TRBV6-5, the J gene TRBJ2-1, with unresolved D. The CDR3 extends over 12 amino acids. The V end lost 4 bases, the J end lost 10 bases, and 11 bases lay between the germline ends. The germline CDR1 and CDR2 sequences are MNHEY and SVGAGI. CDR3 in DNA: TGTGCCAGCAGTTCCGCCAGGAAGGAGCAGTTCTTC. It specifies CASSSARKEQFF.

The rearrangement joins TRBV6-6 to TRBJ1-5; TRBD1 might be the D (5 bases). Per the germline V gene, CDR1 is MNHNY and CDR2 is SVGAGI (reference sequence). Trimming pared 10 bases from V and 4 bases from J, leaving 17 bases between. The CDR3 sequence is 14 residues long. CDR3 bases: TGTGCCACTGCCAGGGCATCCGGGAATCAGCCCCAGCATTTT. Its translation is CATARASGNQPQHF.

The V gene is TRBV5-4, the J gene TRBJ2-5; TRBD1 agrees at 7 bases. This CDR3 is built from 13 residues. Per the germline V gene, CDR1 is SGHNT and CDR2 is YYREEE (reference sequence). J lost 5 bases, V lost 4 bases, and 5 bases had no gene match. The CDR3 is CASSTGVAETQYF. For the CDR3, the DNA is TGTGCCAGCAGCACAGGGGTGGCTGAGACCCAGTACTTC.

This clone was detected only once. The genes are TRBV4-1 and TRBJ2-5; D perhaps matches TRBD1 (6 bases). Germline-derived CDR1 and CDR2 are MGHRA and YSYEKL. Between the trimmed V and J ends, which lost 4 bases and 5 bases, there was a span of 17 bases. The CDR3 has 15 residues. The CDR3 sequence: CASSPTRGLEETQYF. The CDR3 region has the DNA TGCGCCAGCAGCCCCACAAGGGGGTTGGAGGAGACCCAGTACTTC.

V is TRBV6-5 and J is TRBJ2-6; D unresolved. CDR1 MNHEY and CDR2 SVGAGI come from the germline V gene. Trimming took off 2 bases at V and 1 base at J, with 9 bases between the two ends. CDR3 size: 16 residues. The CDR3 DNA is TGTGCCAGCAGTTACCTTCAGGTATCTGGGGCCAACGTCCTGACTTTC. This translates into CASSYLQVSGANVLTF.

This chain joins TRBV10-3 and TRBJ1-3; 9 bases line up with TRBD1. J lost 1 base, V lost 9 bases, and 7 bases had no gene match. CDR3 length equals 15 residues. Germline CDR1 ENHRY, CDR2 SYGVKD. CDR3 coding DNA: TGTGCCATGGGGGACAGGGAAGAATCTGGAAACACCATATATTTT. Amino acids: CAMGDREESGNTIYF.

This clone was counted between two and nine times. This rearrangement joins TRBV7-9 to TRBJ2-3, with D possibly matching TRBD2 (5 bases). Germline V gene data show CDR1 as SEHNR and CDR2 as FQNEAQ (reference sequence). The CDR3 totals 15 residues. V was shortened by 5 bases and J by 0 bases, with 12 bases between the two germline ends. For the CDR3, the DNA is TGTGCCAGCAGCCCCCCCGGGATTAGCACAGATACGCAGTATTTT. This translates into CASSPPGISTDTQYF.

The chain links TRBV6-4 to TRBJ2-1, with TRBD2 matching 13 bases. The V and J ends lost 6 bases and 8 bases, in that order; junction bases with no gene match: 13. CDR1 is MRHNA, CDR2 SNTAGT, per germline. The CDR3 is 17 amino acids. The CDR3 region is CASSQTSTSGGMDEQFF. As DNA, the CDR3 is TGTGCCAGCAGCCAGACCTCGACTAGCGGGGGGATGGATGAGCAGTTCTTC.

The chain couples TRBV5-1 to TRBJ2-7, with TRBD1 as a possible D gene (6 bases). Trimming shortened V by 0 bases and J by 1 base, and 14 bases separated the two germline ends. CDR3 length equals 16 residues. The germline gives CDR1 SGHRS, CDR2 YFSETQ. The CDR3 loop reads CASSLGGRGASYEQYF. CDR3 nucleotides: TGCGCCAGCAGCTTGGGGGGGCGTGGGGCGTCCTACGAGCAGTACTTC.